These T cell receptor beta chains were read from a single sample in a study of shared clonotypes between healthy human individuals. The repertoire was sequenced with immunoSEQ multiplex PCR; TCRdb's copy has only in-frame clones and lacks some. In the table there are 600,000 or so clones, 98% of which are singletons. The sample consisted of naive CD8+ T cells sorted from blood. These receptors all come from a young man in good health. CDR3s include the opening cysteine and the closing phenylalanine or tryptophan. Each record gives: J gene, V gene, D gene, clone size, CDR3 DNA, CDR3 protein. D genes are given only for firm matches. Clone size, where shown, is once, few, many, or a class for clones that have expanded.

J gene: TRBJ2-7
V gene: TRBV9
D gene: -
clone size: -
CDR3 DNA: TGTGCCAGCAGCGCGGGCTTCGATTCCTACGAGCAGTACTTC
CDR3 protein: CASSAGFDSYEQYF

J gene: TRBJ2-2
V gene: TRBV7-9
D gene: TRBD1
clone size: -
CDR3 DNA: TGTGCCAGCAGCCCTCCGGACAGGGGATCGTCCGGGGAGCTGTTTTTT
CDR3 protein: CASSPPDRGSSGELFF

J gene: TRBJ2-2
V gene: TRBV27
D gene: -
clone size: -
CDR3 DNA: TGTGCCAGCAGCGCGCGCGGGGAGCTGTTTTTT
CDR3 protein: CASSARGELFF

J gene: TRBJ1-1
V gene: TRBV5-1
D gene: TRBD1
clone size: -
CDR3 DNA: TGCGCCAGCAGCTGGACAGGGGGCTTCGACACTGAAGCTTTCTTT
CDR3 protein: CASSWTGGFDTEAFF

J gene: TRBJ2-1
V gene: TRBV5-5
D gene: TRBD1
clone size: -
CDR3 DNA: TGTGCCAGCATCCGCGCCGGACAGGCGTATAAGCAGTTCTTC
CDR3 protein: CASIRAGQAYKQFF

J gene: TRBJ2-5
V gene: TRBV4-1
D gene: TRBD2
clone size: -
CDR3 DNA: TGCGCCAGCGCCTCTCGACTAGCGTCTCAAGAGACCCAGTACTTC
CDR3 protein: CASASRLASQETQYF

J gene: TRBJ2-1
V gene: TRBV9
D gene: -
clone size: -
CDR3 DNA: TGTGCCAGCAGCGTATCCCAAAGCTCCTACAATGAGCAGTTCTTC
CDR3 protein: CASSVSQSSYNEQFF

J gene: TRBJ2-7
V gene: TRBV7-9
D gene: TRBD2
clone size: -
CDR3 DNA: TGTGCCAGCAGTTCCACCGTAGCGGGAGGGGGAGAGCAGTACTTC
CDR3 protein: CASSSTVAGGGEQYF

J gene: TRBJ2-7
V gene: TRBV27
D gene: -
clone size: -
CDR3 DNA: TGTGCCAGCAGTTCAAGCGGCACTAACAGCCCCTACGAGCAGTACTTC
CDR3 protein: CASSSSGTNSPYEQYF

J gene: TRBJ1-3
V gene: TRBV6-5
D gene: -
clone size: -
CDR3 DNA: TGTGCCAGCAGGAGTCAGGGGAACACCATATATTTT
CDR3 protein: CASRSQGNTIYF

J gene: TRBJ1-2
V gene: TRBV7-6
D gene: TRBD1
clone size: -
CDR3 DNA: TGTGCCAGCAGCTCCCTCGGCGGCCAGGGGGCGAACTATGGCTACACCTTC
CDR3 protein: CASSSLGGQGANYGYTF

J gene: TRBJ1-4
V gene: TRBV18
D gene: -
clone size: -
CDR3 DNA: TGTGCCAGCTCCCTGGGAAATGGGAAGGAAAAACTGTTTTTT
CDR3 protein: CASSLGNGKEKLFF

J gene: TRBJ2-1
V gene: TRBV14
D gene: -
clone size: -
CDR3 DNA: TGTGCCAGCAGTCCACCAAATAGGAAAGCCTACAATGAGCAGTTCTTC
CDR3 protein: CASSPPNRKAYNEQFF

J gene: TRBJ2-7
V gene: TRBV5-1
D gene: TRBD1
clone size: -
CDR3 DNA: TGCGCCAGTTCACAGGGGACCTACGAGCAGTACTTC
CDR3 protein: CASSQGTYEQYF

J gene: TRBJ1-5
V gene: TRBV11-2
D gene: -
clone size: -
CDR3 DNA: TGTGCCAGCAGCTTAGGAGGTCAGCTCAATCAGCCCCAGCATTTT
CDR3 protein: CASSLGGQLNQPQHF

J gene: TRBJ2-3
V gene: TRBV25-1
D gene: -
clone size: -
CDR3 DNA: TGTGCCAGCAGTGGGATAGGCAGTACAGATACGCAGTATTTT
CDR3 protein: CASSGIGSTDTQYF

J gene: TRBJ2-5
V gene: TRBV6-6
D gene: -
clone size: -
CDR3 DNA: TGTGCCAGCAGTTACTCTGGGGTTGAGGAGACCCAGTACTTC
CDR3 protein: CASSYSGVEETQYF

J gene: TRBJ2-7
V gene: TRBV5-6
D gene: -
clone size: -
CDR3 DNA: TGTGCCAGCAGCTTGGAGCAGAACTACGAGCAGTACTTC
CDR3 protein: CASSLEQNYEQYF

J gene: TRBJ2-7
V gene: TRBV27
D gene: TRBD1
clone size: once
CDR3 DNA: TGTGCCAGCAGTATGGGACAGACGGCCTACGAGCAGTACTTC
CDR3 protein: CASSMGQTAYEQYF

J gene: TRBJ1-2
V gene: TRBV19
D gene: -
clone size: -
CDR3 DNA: TGTGCCAGTAGTATCGGGCAGGGTCCTGGCTACACCTTC
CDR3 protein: CASSIGQGPGYTF

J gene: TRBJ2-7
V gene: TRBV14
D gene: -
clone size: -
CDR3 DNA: TGTGCCAGCCAGCAGGAGCCCTACGAGCAGTACTTC
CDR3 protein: CASQQEPYEQYF

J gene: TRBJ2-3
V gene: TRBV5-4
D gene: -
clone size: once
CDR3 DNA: TGTGCCAGCAGCGCGACACCGGCGACGCAGTATTTT
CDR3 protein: CASSATPATQYF

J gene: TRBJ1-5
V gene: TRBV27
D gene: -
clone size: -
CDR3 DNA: TGTGCCAGCAGTCCACCTAGAGGAAAGCCCCAGCATTTT
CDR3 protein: CASSPPRGKPQHF

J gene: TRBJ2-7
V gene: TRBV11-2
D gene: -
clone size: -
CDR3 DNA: TGTGCCAGCAGCTCCAATGGGGGTGGGTCAGGCCTCTACGAGCAGTACTTC
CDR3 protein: CASSSNGGGSGLYEQYF